This T cell receptor beta chain appears in the sequencing data of a study of blood T cell repertoires in COVID-19. Overall study context: Sources were T cells, B-cell-depleted T cells, or PBMCs; the material itself was cDNA or gDNA.

CDR1 and CDR2 (germline): SGHVS, FQNEAQ. The junction had 5 bases not matched to a gene; V was cut back by 2 bases and J by 4 bases. There are 15 residues in the CDR3. Under the authors' procedure: Reference gene primer amplification gave estimated nucleated cell counts. Profiled with immunoSEQ multiplex PCR; TCRdb holds only in-frame clones, not every one. V and J calls and clone size are as listed in that table; D and trimming were resolved from the DNA. The sample carries 380,000 or so clones, about 89% recorded once. The chain combines TRBV7-8 with TRBJ2-3; 8 nucleotides match TRBD1. This TCR was sampled from a man aged 40-49 years with acute or convalescent COVID-19. The sequencing sample was made of peripheral blood. CDR3 protein: CASSLPGGVSDTQYF. The CDR3 nucleotides are TGTGCCAGCAGCTTACCAGGGGGCGTTTCAGATACGCAGTATTTT.